Described below is a single T cell receptor (beta chain) sequence and its context. Its target is unknown. The sample belongs to a study of T cell responses to AZD1222 COVID-19 vaccine. Study overall: Pooling covered second doses at about 4 or about 12 weeks. Study-wide findings and caveats: The donor group comprised mostly white British people and more females; the analysis possibly underestimated clonal diversity. Rises in breadth and depth of Spike-specific TCRs came after two AZD1222 doses.

There are 17 residues in the CDR3. From germline, CDR1 is SGHDN and CDR2 FVKESK. Trimming stripped 1 base from V and 4 bases from J, with 17 bases between. Clones were read by immunoSEQ multiplex PCR, and TCRdb kept only the in-frame ones, dropping some. The data hold over 65,000 clones, with roughly 80% observed a single time. The source of this sequence is an adult in good health. This specimen was peripheral blood, taken on day 0 of AZD1222 vaccination. The rearrangement links TRBV14 to TRBJ2-1; tentative D call: TRBD2 (5 bases). In DNA form, the CDR3 reads TGTGCCAGCAGCCAAGGCGAGCGGAGAGGATTTTACAATGAGCAGTTCTTC. Amino acid sequence: CASSQGERRGFYNEQFF.